These 29 T cell receptor beta chains were all obtained from the same sample, sequenced in a study of blood T cell repertoires in COVID-19 (dated by TCRdb to 2018 to 2020). Receptors were amplified or captured by the immunoSEQ multiplex PCR assay. This immuneACCESS table, as held by TCRdb, lists in-frame sequences with V and J called but not all clones. Of the missing ones, under half trace to an unresolved V gene in checked studies; the others have no known cause. This sample has fewer than 200,000 clones in its table, and 78% of those were observed once. The ten most abundant clones make up roughly a sixth of the sample. Sequenced: PBMCs or T cells enriched from blood (not recorded which). Every receptor here comes from a woman aged 50 to 65 who had recovered from COVID-19.

With respect to this clone: Different DNA sequences within this sample yield the same CDR3. This sequence joins TRBV7-2 and TRBJ1-2; D perhaps matches TRBD1 (6 bases). Trimming left V 2 bases short and J 5 bases short, with 24 bases between. This CDR3 is 18 amino acids long. CDR1 and CDR2 from the germline V gene are SGHTA and FQGNSA. The chain's CDR3 is CASSLRRGGSEGTYGYTF. DNA of the CDR3: TGTGCCAGCAGCTTACGGCGGGGGGGCAGCGAGGGGACTTATGGCTACACCTTC.

This clone showed up just a few times. This chain connects TRBV6-2 or TRBV6-3 to TRBJ1-5, with D possibly TRBD1 on 6 matching bases. V was shortened by 6 bases and J by 5 bases, with 11 bases between the two germline ends. The CDR3 runs 13 residues. Germline V gives CDR1 MNHEY, CDR2 SVGEGT. The CDR3, as DNA: TGTGCCAGCAGCCCGGACAGATATCAGCCCCAGCATTTT. Its translation: CASSPDRYQPQHF.

V and J are TRBV14 and TRBJ2-7; TRBD2 matches at 8 bases. Germline CDR1 and CDR2: SGHDN and FVKESK. This CDR3 is 15 amino acids long. Trimming at V came to 1 base and at J to 0 bases, leaving 2 bases not matched to a gene. The CDR3 spells CASSQGSGSSYEQYF. CDR3 coding DNA: TGTGCCAGCAGCCAAGGGAGCGGGAGCTCCTACGAGCAGTACTTC.

The chain uses TRBV30 and TRBJ1-4, with 7 bases matching TRBD1. Germline V gives CDR1 GTSNPN, CDR2 SVGIG (reference sequence). The length of the CDR3 is 14 residues. With V trimmed by 2 bases and J by 2 bases, 2 bases remained unmatched. The CDR3 reads CAWSRGLTNEKLFF. CDR3 nucleotides: TGTGCCTGGAGTAGGGGGCTGACTAATGAAAAACTGTTTTTT.

This chain links TRBV25-1 with TRBJ1-1; D unclear. V was cut by 3 bases and J by 1 base, with 6 bases left in between. Germline CDR1 is MGHDK and CDR2 is SYGVNS. The CDR3 has 13 residues. The CDR3 nucleotides are TGTGCCAGCAGTGACGATAGGAACACTGAAGCTTTCTTT. Its protein product is CASSDDRNTEAFF.

Only one count was recorded for this clone. This chain joins TRBV10-3 and TRBJ2-1; 12 bases line up with TRBD2. The germline V gene encodes CDR1 ENHRY and CDR2 SYGVKD. The CDR3 consists of 15 residues. V gave up 9 bases and J gave up 8 bases; unmatched junction bases: 11. For the CDR3, the DNA is TGTGCCATAGGACTAGCGGGGCCGGCGGGGGATGAGCAGTTCTTC. It codes for CAIGLAGPAGDEQFF.

This clone showed up just a few times. Written as DNA, the CDR3 is TGTGCCAGCAGTCAACAGGGCCTGGGGAACACTGAAGCTTTCTTT. The encoded protein is CASSQQGLGNTEAFF. The chain uses TRBV28 and TRBJ1-1; D might be TRBD1 (6 bases). V lost 5 bases to trimming and J lost 1 base, with 14 bases between them. This CDR3 has 15 amino acids. Germline CDR1 is MDHEN and CDR2 is SYDVKM. Full variable domain (outside the CDR3, taken from reference TRBV28 and TRBJ1-1): DVKVTQSSRYLVKRTGEKVFLECVQDMDHENMFWYRQDPGLGLRLIYFSYDVKMKEKGDIPEGYSVSREKKERFSLILESASTNQTSMYLCASSQQGLGNTEAFFGQGTRLTVV.

The rearrangement joins TRBV4-1 to TRBJ2-3; 7 bases are shared with TRBD1. The germline V gene encodes CDR1 MGHRA and CDR2 YSYEKL. This CDR3 comprises 18 residues. The V segment lost 6 bases and the J segment 0 bases; nucleotides outside the gene matches: 15. In DNA form, the CDR3 reads TGCGCCAGCAGTAAATCGACCGGGACAGATACTAGCACAGATACGCAGTATTTT. Translation gives CASSKSTGTDTSTDTQYF.

This clone was counted a single time. J is TRBJ2-3 and V is TRBV19; 8 bases fit TRBD2. This CDR3 spans 15 amino acids. Trimming removed 5 bases from V and 1 base from J; junction bases left unmatched: 5. CDR1 LNHDA and CDR2 SQIVND come from the germline V gene (reference sequence). This chain's CDR3 is CASSYSGEGTDTQYF. The DNA of the CDR3 is TGTGCCAGTAGTTATAGCGGGGAAGGCACAGATACGCAGTATTTT.

This clone appeared once. The chain employs TRBV3-1 (or the pseudogene TRBV3-2) and TRBJ1-1; 7 nucleotides align to TRBD1. The CDR3 is made up of 15 amino acids. V dropped 4 bases and J dropped 0; count of bases not matched to a gene: 5. Germline lookup yields CDR1 LGHDT and CDR2 YNNKEL (reference sequence). CDR3 loop: CASSPTGPMNTEAFF. For the CDR3, the DNA is TGTGCCAGCAGCCCGACAGGGCCGATGAACACTGAAGCTTTCTTT.

The genes are TRBV4-1 and TRBJ1-1, with 8 positions matching TRBD1. V shed 4 bases and J 3 bases; nucleotides not matched to a gene: 7. Germline V gene data show CDR1 as MGHRA and CDR2 as YSYEKL. The CDR3 spans 15 residues. The CDR3 protein is CASSPTGQADTEAFF. Here the CDR3 DNA reads TGCGCCAGCAGCCCCACGGGACAGGCGGACACTGAAGCTTTCTTT.

J is TRBJ1-2 and V is TRBV6-6, with TRBD1 matching 9 bases. Germline values: CDR1 MNHNY, CDR2 SVGAGI (reference sequence). The length of the CDR3 is 18 residues. The V gene end was trimmed by 5 bases and the J gene end by 4 bases; junction bases not matched to a gene: 17. The CDR3 bases are TGTGCCAGCAGTCCCACCGGGACAGGGTACCCCCGCCTCTATGGCTACACCTTC. Protein: CASSPTGTGYPRLYGYTF.

The chain carries TRBV29-1 and TRBJ1-3; TRBD1 is a possible D gene (5 bases). V lost 7 bases to trimming and J lost 1 base, with 14 bases between them. Germline values: CDR1 SQVTM, CDR2 ANQGSEA. This CDR3 comprises 14 residues. The chain's CDR3 is CSAGTEHSGNTIYF. CDR3 sequence (DNA): TGCAGCGCGGGGACGGAGCATTCTGGAAACACCATATATTTT.

In DNA, the CDR3 is TGTGCCAGCAGCTTAGCGCCCAGGTCAAACTATGGCTACACCTTC. It is translated as CASSLAPRSNYGYTF. This chain connects TRBV7-9 to TRBJ1-2; D is unclear. Trimming took 0 bases from V and 2 from J, leaving 10 bases between them. The V gene's germline CDR1 is SEHNR and CDR2 FQNEAQ (reference sequence). This CDR3 comprises 15 residues.

The CDR3 spells CASSLGHRSGNTIYF. The DNA for the CDR3 is TGTGCCAGCAGCTTAGGACACCGCTCTGGAAACACCATATATTTT. The chain combines TRBV11-2 with TRBJ1-3; D unclear. V was shortened by 1 base and J by 0 bases, with 7 bases between the two germline ends. CDR1 and CDR2 from the germline V gene are SGHAT and FQNNGV. The CDR3 has 15 amino acids.

The rearrangement links TRBV5-1 to TRBJ2-5, with TRBD1 as a possible D gene (8 bases). The germline CDR1 and CDR2 sequences are SGHRS and YFSETQ. This CDR3 spans 15 amino acids. Trimming took 4 bases from V and 5 from J, leaving 18 bases between them. This CDR3 is CASSPGQGAGETQYF. CDR3 nucleotide sequence: TGCGCCAGCAGCCCCGGACAGGGAGCGGGGGAGACCCAGTACTTC. Full variable domain (rest looked up from reference TRBV5-1 and TRBJ2-5): KAGVTQTPRYLIKTRGQQVTLSCSPISGHRSVSWYQQTPGQGLQFLFEYFSETQRNKGNFPGRFSGRQFSNSRSEMNVSTLELGDSALYLCASSPGQGAGETQYFGPGTRLLVL.

The rearrangement links TRBV7-9 to TRBJ1-5, with D perhaps matching TRBD1 (5 bases). V lost 5 bases to trimming and J lost 6 bases, with 8 bases between them. The length of the CDR3 is 12 residues. CDR1 is SEHNR and CDR2 is FQNEAQ in the germline V gene (reference sequence). CDR3 coding DNA: TGTGCCAGCAGCGGGGGGAGTCAGCCCCAGCATTTT. This codes for CASSGGSQPQHF.

This clone was seen once. This sequence joins TRBV2 and TRBJ2-7, with no clear D. CDR1 is SNHLY and CDR2 is FYNNEI in the germline V gene. The length of the CDR3 is 13 residues. V was clipped by 5 bases and J by 3 bases, with 11 bases between them. In DNA form, the CDR3 reads TGTGCCAGCAGTTCATGGAGAGGCTACGAGCAGTACTTC. Its translation: CASSSWRGYEQYF.

CDR3 residues: CASSFLDRGNTEAFF. The CDR3 DNA reads as TGTGCCAGCAGTTTCCTGGACAGGGGTAACACTGAAGCTTTCTTT. J is TRBJ1-1 and V is TRBV6-5, with 9 bases matching TRBD1. CDR3 length: 15 residues. CDR1 and CDR2 from the germline V gene are MNHEY and SVGAGI. With V trimmed by 4 bases and J by 2 bases, 5 bases remained unmatched.

This chain links TRBV27 with TRBJ2-3; the match to TRBD1 covers 9 bases. Trimming removed 5 bases from V and 1 base from J; junction bases left unmatched: 10. This CDR3 has 17 amino acids. In germline, CDR1 is MNHEY, CDR2 SMNVEV (reference sequence). This CDR3 reads CASSPRQGERRTDTQYF. The CDR3 bases are TGTGCCAGCAGTCCGAGACAGGGGGAGCGACGCACAGATACGCAGTATTTT.

This clone was picked up one time. CDR3 loop: CASSSGTTLAGGEQYF. The CDR3 nucleotides are TGTGCCAGTAGCTCTGGGACAACACTAGCGGGCGGCGAGCAGTACTTC. The chain links TRBV19 to TRBJ2-7; 9 bases agree with TRBD2. Germline CDR1 and CDR2: LNHDA and SQIVND (reference sequence). The CDR3 totals 16 residues. V was pared by 6 bases and J by 6 bases, with 15 bases of the junction left unmatched.

There are a few counts of this clone. The sample contains more than one DNA sequence encoding this CDR3. This chain joins TRBV3-1 (or the pseudogene TRBV3-2) and TRBJ2-5; TRBD2 matches 11 bases. The V segment lost 3 bases and the J segment 2 bases; nucleotides outside the gene matches: 2. The CDR3 has 15 residues. Germline V gives CDR1 LGHDT, CDR2 YNNKEL (reference sequence). CDR3 sequence: CASSQGLAAQETQYF. CDR3 coding DNA: TGTGCCAGCAGCCAGGGACTAGCGGCTCAAGAGACCCAGTACTTC.

This chain joins TRBV28 and TRBJ1-5; D is unresolved. Trimming took off 7 bases at V and 2 bases at J, with 6 bases between the two ends. CDR1 MDHEN and CDR2 SYDVKM come from the germline V gene. The CDR3 totals 12 residues. CDR3 coding DNA: TGTGCCAGCATGAGCCGCAATCAGCCCCAGCATTTT. This translates into CASMSRNQPQHF.

This sequence joins TRBV7-3 and TRBJ2-2; D possibly corresponds to TRBD2 (6 bases). CDR3 size: 16 residues. Deletions cut 2 bases from V and 2 bases from J, with 12 bases between. CDR1 is SGHTA, CDR2 FQGTGA, per germline. The DNA for the CDR3 is TGTGCCAGCAGCTTATTTACGGGGACTAACACCGGGGAGCTGTTTTTT. It is translated as CASSLFTGTNTGELFF.

This clone was picked up a small number of times. The chain joins TRBV10-3 to TRBJ2-1; 9 bases map to TRBD2. Germline V gene sequence: CDR1 ENHRY, CDR2 SYGVKD. The length of the CDR3 is 15 residues. Losses at the gene ends were 4 bases for V and 9 bases for J; bases not matched to a gene: 10. This chain's CDR3 is CAISVGREGLGEQFF. The CDR3 DNA sequence: TGTGCCATCAGTGTAGGGCGGGAGGGCCTAGGTGAGCAGTTCTTC.

The chain joins TRBV6-5 to TRBJ2-1; a weak D match, TRBD2 (5 bases). CDR1 is MNHEY, CDR2 SVGAGI, per germline. Trimming took 6 bases from V and 0 from J, leaving 9 bases between them. The CDR3 is 14 residues long. Here the CDR3 DNA reads TGTGCCAGCAGCCGGGATCCCTCCTACAATGAGCAGTTCTTC. The encoded protein is CASSRDPSYNEQFF.

Details on this clone: Other nucleotide sequences from this sample produce the same CDR3. The rearrangement uses TRBV5-1 and TRBJ2-2; D is possibly TRBD1 (5 bases). V dropped 4 bases and J dropped 1 base, with 8 bases sitting between them. CDR1 is SGHRS, CDR2 YFSETQ, per germline. CDR3 length: 14 residues. The CDR3 loop reads CASSPTGNTGELFF. The CDR3 DNA reads as TGCGCCAGCAGCCCAACAGGGAACACCGGGGAGCTGTTTTTT.

The rearrangement joins TRBV4-2 to TRBJ2-2; D might be TRBD2 (5 bases). CDR1 is LGHNA, CDR2 YNFKEQ, per germline. The germline V and J ends were trimmed by 1 base and 1 base, with 16 bases remaining between them. This CDR3 has 18 residues. This CDR3 reads CASSQVRGRFGNTGELFF. CDR3 in DNA: TGTGCCAGCAGCCAAGTTAGAGGGCGATTTGGGAACACCGGGGAGCTGTTTTTT.

The chain combines TRBV6-4 with TRBJ1-2; no reliable D call. CDR1 is MRHNA, CDR2 SNTAGT, per germline. Between the trimmed V and J ends, which lost 6 bases and 0 bases, there was a span of 8 bases. CDR3 length: 13 amino acids. The CDR3 loop reads CASRRSANYGYTF. The CDR3 DNA sequence: TGTGCCAGCAGAAGGAGCGCTAACTATGGCTACACCTTC.